The rows below give T cell receptor beta chains drawn from one sample of a study of cytomegalovirus exposure and HLA in healthy donors. Here immunoSEQ multiplex PCR was the method, and the copy in TCRdb shows in-frame clones only, minus some. The repertoire holds approximately 150,000 clones, 78% seen once, with around 2.5% in the top ten. The source material was PBMCs. The receptor source for this set is a woman younger than 35 in good health and CMV-seropositive. CDR3s leave out the opening cysteine and the closing phenylalanine or tryptophan. Fields, in order: V gene, CDR3 length, D gene, J gene, CDR3 protein. The D gene is left open where the match is weak.

V gene: TRBV27; CDR3 length: 11; D gene: TRBD1; J gene: TRBJ1-2; CDR3 protein: ASSGTGKYGYT
V gene: TRBV6-1; CDR3 length: 9; D gene: NA; J gene: TRBJ1-1; CDR3 protein: ASGHVSEAF
V gene: TRBV10-3; CDR3 length: 11; D gene: NA; J gene: TRBJ1-1; CDR3 protein: AIRPTGDTEAF
V gene: TRBV18; CDR3 length: 12; D gene: NA; J gene: TRBJ2-7; CDR3 protein: ASSPPSRVDEQY
V gene: TRBV2; CDR3 length: 11; D gene: NA; J gene: TRBJ1-2; CDR3 protein: ASRAKDRGGYT
V gene: TRBV2; CDR3 length: 11; D gene: NA; J gene: TRBJ1-1; CDR3 protein: ATAPAGRTEAF
V gene: TRBV2; CDR3 length: 12; D gene: NA; J gene: TRBJ1-5; CDR3 protein: ASREDSYNQPQH
V gene: TRBV4-1; CDR3 length: 16; D gene: TRBD2; J gene: TRBJ2-6; CDR3 protein: ASSQPSGGASGANVLT
V gene: TRBV6-4; CDR3 length: 11; D gene: NA; J gene: TRBJ1-6; CDR3 protein: ASSEKENSPLH
V gene: TRBV2; CDR3 length: 11; D gene: NA; J gene: TRBJ2-7; CDR3 protein: ASSLGQGNEQY
V gene: TRBV6-5; CDR3 length: 13; D gene: NA; J gene: TRBJ1-2; CDR3 protein: ASSNARGVLGGYT
V gene: TRBV25-1; CDR3 length: 12; D gene: NA; J gene: TRBJ1-4; CDR3 protein: ASSGGRANEKLF
V gene: TRBV6-5; CDR3 length: 11; D gene: NA; J gene: TRBJ1-5; CDR3 protein: ASQGSGNQPQH
V gene: TRBV5-6; CDR3 length: 13; D gene: NA; J gene: TRBJ1-5; CDR3 protein: ASSLRVFSNQPQH
V gene: TRBV5-8; CDR3 length: 15; D gene: NA; J gene: TRBJ1-2; CDR3 protein: ASSLSFDRRQSYGYT